This TCR beta chain is drawn from a study of blood T cell repertoires in COVID-19. Libraries were prepared by immunoSEQ multiplex PCR; TCRdb keeps only in-frame clonotypes and omits some of them. The data contain 45,000 to 50,000 clones, over 70% of them seen just once; the ten biggest clones take up almost 8%. V was pared by 4 bases and J by 5 bases, with 2 bases of the junction left unmatched. This CDR3 is 13 amino acids long. Germline CDR1 and CDR2: SGHDN and FVKESK. The specimen was peripheral blood. The origin of this receptor is a man aged 45-65 years with acute or convalescent COVID-19. J is TRBJ1-2 and V is TRBV14; 9 nucleotides line up with TRBD1. The CDR3 here is CASSPDRGYGYTF. In DNA form, the CDR3 reads TGTGCCAGCAGCCCAGACAGGGGGTATGGCTACACCTTC.